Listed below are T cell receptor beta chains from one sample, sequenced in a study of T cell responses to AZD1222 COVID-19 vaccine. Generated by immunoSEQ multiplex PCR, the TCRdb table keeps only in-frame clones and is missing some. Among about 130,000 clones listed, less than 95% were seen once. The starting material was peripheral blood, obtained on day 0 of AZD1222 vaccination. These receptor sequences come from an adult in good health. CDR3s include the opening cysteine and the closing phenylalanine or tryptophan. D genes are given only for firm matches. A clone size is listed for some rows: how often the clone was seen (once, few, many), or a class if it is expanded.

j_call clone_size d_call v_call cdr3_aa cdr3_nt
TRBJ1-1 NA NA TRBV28 CAGGPRHTEAFF TGTGCCGGAGGGCCCCGGCACACTGAAGCTTTCTTT
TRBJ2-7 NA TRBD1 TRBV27 CASSRSETGGYEQYF TGTGCCAGCAGCCGTTCCGAAACAGGGGGCTACGAGCAGTACTTC
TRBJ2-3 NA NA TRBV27 CASSLVSGLADTQYF TGTGCCAGCAGTTTAGTTAGCGGATTGGCAGATACGCAGTATTTT
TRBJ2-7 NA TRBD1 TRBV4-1 CASSQDRGLRVYEQYF TGCGCCAGCAGCCAGGACAGGGGGCTAAGAGTCTACGAGCAGTACTTC
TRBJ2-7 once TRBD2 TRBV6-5 CASSYSGLAGTYEQYF TGTGCCAGCAGTTACTCGGGTCTAGCGGGAACCTACGAGCAGTACTTC
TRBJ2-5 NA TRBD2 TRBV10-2 CATRLAGEETQYF TGCGCCACCAGACTAGCGGGGGAAGAGACCCAGTACTTC
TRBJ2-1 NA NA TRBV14 CASSEGAYNEQFF TGTGCCAGCAGCGAAGGGGCCTACAATGAGCAGTTCTTC
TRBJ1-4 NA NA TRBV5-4 CASSKQGATNEKLFF TGTGCCAGCAGCAAACAAGGCGCAACTAATGAAAAACTGTTTTTT
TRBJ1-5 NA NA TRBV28 CASSSVQPQHF TGTGCCAGCAGTTCGGTTCAGCCCCAGCATTTT
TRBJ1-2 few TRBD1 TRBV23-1 CARARGDRGHGYTF TGCGCCAGGGCCCGAGGGGACAGGGGGCATGGCTACACCTTC
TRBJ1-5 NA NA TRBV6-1 CASSDVQPQHF TGTGCCAGCAGTGACGTTCAGCCCCAGCATTTT